The following is a T cell receptor beta chain sequence with its context. Its antigen is still unknown. A much larger clone sits a single nucleotide away, making a read error possible. This entry belongs to a study of CD8+CD57+ T cells in acquired aplastic anemia. On the study more broadly: Sorted CD4+ and CD8+ cells yielded DNA averaging around 3.2 ug.

Broader study findings: Twenty-nine shared CD8+ CDR3s appeared highly expressed within patients' immunodominant clones.

The template for TCR beta VDJ and CDR3 sequence profiling was genomic DNA. TCRdb called the reads again in MiXCR, with one record for every CDR3 protein. Found here are 120,000 or so distinct CDR3 sequences, 48% of them singletons; the top ten hold about 2.3%. The CDR3 has 18 residues. From germline, CDR1 is MNHEY and CDR2 SVGEGT. Sequences were obtained from sorted CD4+, CD8+, or CD8+CD57+ T cells (not recorded which) from PBMCs. The chain recombines TRBV6-2 or TRBV6-3 with TRBJ2-7, with 8 bases identical to TRBD2. The sequence was obtained from a human donor in good health, serving as a control. The CDR3 loop is CASSSGGLSSPRSYEQHF. Here the CDR3 DNA reads TGTGCCAGCAGTTCGGGGGGGCTCTCCTCCCCAAGGTCCTACGAGCAGCACTTC.